This T cell receptor (beta chain) was retrieved from a study of OX40 agonist ivuxolimab in advanced cancers. Study background: The study gave patients intravenous ivuxolimab at 0.01 to 10 mg/kg every 2 weeks.

Profiled with immunoSEQ multiplex PCR; TCRdb holds only in-frame clones, not every one. The sample yields more than 20,000 clones, 70% to 90% seen once. The CDR3 has 16 residues. CDR1 SEHNR and CDR2 FQNEAQ come from the germline V gene (reference sequence). V was shortened by 2 bases and J by 0 bases, with 10 bases between the two germline ends. The receptor's source is an adult with an advanced solid tumor such as melanoma, head and neck, liver or kidney cancer. Material: CD4+ or CD8+ T cells sorted from blood, obtained in a trial of the OX40 agonist ivuxolimab. The chain joins TRBV7-9 to TRBJ2-2, with no clear D. The CDR3 sequence is CASSLIQETNTGELFF. The DNA of the CDR3 is TGTGCCAGCAGCTTAATTCAGGAGACGAACACCGGGGAGCTGTTTTTT.